This T cell receptor beta chain emerged from a study of graft-versus-host responses after intestinal transplantation. At the level of the study: Multivisceral, liver-intestinal, or isolated intestinal transplants were received by the recipients. Recipients uniformly received anti-thymocyte globulin induction, followed by tacrolimus and steroids for three to four years.

General observations from the study: Among recipient marrow samples, GvH clones were found; some appeared first in ileum or blood.

Details on this clone: Its target is not known.

Between the trimmed V and J ends, which lost 9 bases and 5 bases, there was a span of 13 bases. Looked up from germline, CDR1 is SGHTA and CDR2 is FQGNSA. The CDR3 runs to 12 residues. Data came from immunoSEQ multiplex PCR; TCRdb stores just in-frame clones and leaves some out. Of some 120,000 clones listed, 93% are singletons. J is TRBJ2-5 and V is TRBV7-2, with D maybe TRBD2 (6 bases). The receptor was isolated from a human donor who was the organ donor for an intestinal transplant. The specimen comprised unstimulated CD8+ T cells sorted from spleen or lymph node cells, sampled before transplant. As DNA, the CDR3 is TGTGCCAGACTAGCTCAAAGGGAGACCCAGTACTTC. Translating it yields CARLAQRETQYF. The whole variable domain, filled in from reference TRBV7-2 and TRBJ2-5, reads GAGVSQSPSNKVTEKGKDVELRCDPISGHTALYWYRQSLGQGLEFLIYFQGNSAPDKSGLPSDRFSAERTGGSVSTLTIQRTQQEDSAVYLCARLAQRETQYFGPGTRLLVL.